The T cell receptor beta chain under discussion was sequenced for a study of shared T cell receptors in the human thymus (dated by TCRdb to the early 2020s). About the investigation overall: The study examined how the human thymus generates shared, self-reactive T-cell receptor alpha chains.

Note on this clone: Its cognate antigen has yet to be identified. Nothing much larger sits one base from this clone, and base qualities are not available.

Libraries were made using the immunoSEQ multiplex PCR assay. The table was pulled from immuneACCESS by TCRdb, which kept in-frame rearrangements only. Such tables lose some clones; where checked, under half of the loss comes from unresolved V genes, and the rest has no known cause. The table for this sample lists 500,000 to 850,000 clones; 80% to 90% of them were counted only once. Clones ranked in the top ten supply about 0.0094% of the sample. A distance of 25 bases separates the germline ends of V and J, which lose 3 bases and 4 bases respectively. CDR1 SGDLS and CDR2 YYNGEE were looked up in the germline V gene. The CDR3 sequence holds 18 residues, the cysteine and phenylalanine included. Kept here is only the CDR3 DNA, which spans 54 bases and is read in frame from base 1. This sample was shared with a second study, whose subject was human thymus T cells. The second paper further reports: Immunologically healthy infants undergoing open corrective cardiac surgery for congenital heart defects in Finland were used as donors. Thymus tissue was obtained as surgical resects removed during corrective cardiac surgery. Both the thymic and the peripheral blood repertoires appeared to show biased V and J gene segment usage. Highly overlapping thymic TCR repertoires among unrelated individuals were reported in the related research. The study characterized TCR alpha and beta repertoires from roughly 8 infant thymus samples and a few related peripheral blood samples. Donor ages ranged from about 7 to 244 days, and the cohort comprised roughly 6 male and a couple of female infants. Thymocytes were released mechanically from tissue and stored at -70 °C as pellets of about 9.5-32 million cells. A QIAsymphony instrument was used to extract genomic DNA from frozen cell pellets. The immunoSEQ multiplex PCR assay was used to amplify the TCRB and TCRAD loci from a standardized amount of quality-controlled genomic DNA. Amplicons spanned the V(D)J region at a length sufficient to cover the CDR3 and identify V and J genes. Amplicon sequencing was performed on an Illumina platform through the commercial immunoSEQ service. Corrections for primer bias and sequencing errors followed previously described methods, while TCRAD and TCRB definitions were based on the IMGT database. Analysis of the repertoires was done with immunoSEQ Analyzer 3.0 and VDJTools and included basic statistics, V/J segment usage, diversity estimates, rarefaction and pairwise overlap. To estimate diversity, the Chao1, ChaoE, Efron-Thisted, Shannon and inverse Simpson indices were applied, and diversity was also estimated on datasets down-sampled to the smallest sample. For repertoire overlap, CDR3 nucleotide sequence, V gene and J gene had to match strictly, and clustering was done by Jaccard-based multidimensional scaling. On average, thymus samples gave 800,000 or so unique TCRB clonotypes, whereas blood samples gave about 84,000.

The chain links TRBV9 with TRBJ2-5; TRBD2 is perhaps the D gene, given 5 matching bases. The TCR originated in a boy younger than two with a congenital heart defect. Donor details come from another sample of the same person, matched by shared clones. Sequencing was carried out using thymocytes. The CDR3 in this case is CASSAGRGSVDWRETQYF. The DNA sequence reads TGTGCCAGCAGCGCCGGGCGTGGGAGCGTGGACTGGCGAGAGACCCAGTACTTC.